The T cell receptor beta chain under discussion was sequenced for a study of ipilimumab plus nivolumab after autologous stem cell transplantation. Overall study context: A median of roughly eight nivolumab and 5 ipilimumab doses were given.

Sequenced by immunoSEQ multiplex PCR; TCRdb stores in-frame clones only, minus some. This table holds 2,500 to 3,500 clones, 84% found once. Germline trimming cut 4 bases from V and 9 bases from J; bases unmatched to any gene: 10. The CDR3 is 16 residues long. The V gene's germline CDR1 is SGHVS and CDR2 FQNEAQ. Dosing: nivolumab 3 mg/kg IV, weeks 1, 4, 7, 10, then every two weeks to week 26. Source: PBMCs, taken in a trial of ipilimumab plus nivolumab as post-transplant consolidation. The clonotype originates from a male donor with multiple myeloma. This chain uses TRBV7-8 with TRBJ1-6; 9 positions match TRBD1. The CDR3 region is CASSSRDRVLGSPLHF. As DNA, the CDR3 is TGTGCCAGCAGCTCAAGGGACAGGGTTCTCGGTTCACCCCTCCACTTT.